The next 17 T cell receptor beta chains were all read from a single sample in a study of shared clonotypes between healthy human individuals. Sequencing was performed with immunoSEQ multiplex PCR; in TCRdb, only in-frame clones are kept and a portion is missing. The repertoire has 550,000 to 800,000 clones, 74% of them found once; the top ten carry under 2%. The material sequenced was memory CD4+ T cells sorted from blood. Subset defined: CD45RA-negative fraction. The receptors were gathered from a woman aged 30 to 39 in good health.

The chain recombines TRBV11-2 with TRBJ2-2, with D tentatively TRBD1 or TRBD2 (5 bases each). V was clipped by 7 bases and J by 7 bases, with 22 bases between them. Germline assignment: CDR1 SGHAT and CDR2 FQNNGV. The CDR3 is made up of 16 amino acids. CDR3 sequence: CASTTWGTDLNGELFF. CDR3 bases: TGTGCCAGCACCACTTGGGGGACCGACCTTAACGGGGAGCTGTTTTTT. The variable domain in full, completed from reference TRBV11-2 and TRBJ2-2, reads EAGVAQSPRYKIIEKRQSVAFWCNPISGHATLYWYQQILGQGPKLLIQFQNNGVVDDSQLPKDRFSAERLKGVDSTLKIQPAKLEDSAVYLCASTTWGTDLNGELFFGEGSRLTVL.

V gene TRBV5-4 combines with J gene TRBJ1-2; TRBD1 agrees at 7 bases. Germline V gives CDR1 SGHNT, CDR2 YYREEE (reference sequence). V lost 4 bases and J lost 5; bases outside the gene matches: 8. CDR3 length: 14 residues. This CDR3 reads CASSPWDSVYGYTF. The CDR3 DNA reads TGTGCCAGCAGCCCCTGGGACAGCGTATATGGCTACACCTTC.

This chain connects TRBV6-6 to TRBJ1-3; D is possibly TRBD1 (5 bases). The CDR3 extends over 15 amino acids. Germline V gives CDR1 MNHNY, CDR2 SVGAGI (reference sequence). V lost 0 bases and J 5 bases, leaving 11 bases between the germline ends. The CDR3 DNA reads as TGTGCCAGCAGTTACTCGGAGGCGGGACGAAACACCATATATTTT. As protein: CASSYSEAGRNTIYF.

V and J are TRBV7-9 and TRBJ1-1; D is ambiguous. The CDR3 contains 14 residues. With 0 bases removed from V and 2 bases from J, the gap between germline ends came to 7 bases. CDR1 SEHNR and CDR2 FQNEAQ come from the germline V gene (reference sequence). In nucleotides, the CDR3 is TGTGCCAGCAGCTTAGCTCCAGACAACACTGAAGCTTTCTTT. Translating gives CASSLAPDNTEAFF.

This clone was seen a handful of times. The chain combines TRBV18 with TRBJ1-1; 7 bases line up with TRBD1. CDR1 and CDR2 from the germline V gene are KGHSH and LQKENI. The CDR3 extends over 15 amino acids. V shed 6 bases and J 1 base; nucleotides not matched to a gene: 8. CDR3 DNA: TGTGCCAGCTCTCTGCGGACAGGAAGGAACACTGAAGCTTTCTTT. Protein product: CASSLRTGRNTEAFF.

This clone was picked up a small number of times. The chain joins TRBV4-1 to TRBJ1-2; the match to TRBD1 covers 7 bases. The CDR3 length is 17 residues. V was pared by 2 bases and J by 2 bases, with 11 bases of the junction left unmatched. Germline V gene data show CDR1 as MGHRA and CDR2 as YSYEKL. The CDR3 loop is CASSQMTGLDGNYGYTF. CDR3 coding DNA: TGCGCCAGCAGCCAAATGACAGGGTTAGATGGCAACTATGGCTACACCTTC.

V usage is TRBV19 and J usage is TRBJ1-5, with 8 nucleotides matching TRBD1. This CDR3 comprises 12 residues. The ends lost 5 bases at V and 11 bases at J; junction bases unmatched: 5. Germline V CDR1 and CDR2: LNHDA, SQIVND (reference sequence). Here the CDR3 reads CASSPGQGAQHF. The DNA for the CDR3 is TGTGCCAGTAGTCCCGGACAGGGAGCCCAGCATTTT.

This chain joins TRBV7-9 and TRBJ2-7; 11 nucleotides agree with TRBD2. With V trimmed by 4 bases and J by 3 bases, 5 bases remained unmatched. The length of the CDR3 is 15 residues. The germline CDR1 and CDR2 sequences are SEHNR and FQNEAQ (reference sequence). The DNA of the CDR3 is TGTGCCAGCAGCTGGGGACTAGCGGAGATCTACGAGCAGTACTTC. Amino acid sequence: CASSWGLAEIYEQYF.

This chain links TRBV19 with TRBJ1-4, with D possibly TRBD1 on 6 matching bases. Germline lookup yields CDR1 LNHDA and CDR2 SQIVND (reference sequence). Trimming took 5 bases from V and 12 from J, leaving 25 bases between them. The CDR3 is made up of 16 amino acids. The CDR3 region is CASSPSLGQFFIELFF. The CDR3 nucleotides read TGTGCCAGTAGTCCGAGCCTAGGACAGTTCTTTATAGAACTGTTTTTT.

The chain is built from TRBV28 and TRBJ1-1; D gene ambiguous. This CDR3 is 12 amino acids long. Germline lookup yields CDR1 MDHEN and CDR2 SYDVKM. The germline V and J ends were trimmed by 0 bases and 8 bases, with 7 bases remaining between them. CDR3: CASSLWEREAFF. For the CDR3, the DNA is TGTGCCAGCAGTTTATGGGAAAGAGAAGCTTTCTTT.

In its sample, this clone was seen many times. V is TRBV2 and J is TRBJ1-4, with D possibly TRBD1 on 6 matching bases. The CDR3 runs 14 residues. V dropped 7 bases and J dropped 4 bases, with 13 bases sitting between them. CDR1 SNHLY and CDR2 FYNNEI come from the germline V gene. The DNA for the CDR3 is TGTGCCAGCACCAGGGGCCCCCGTAATGAAAAACTGTTTTTT. Encoded protein: CASTRGPRNEKLFF.

The V gene is TRBV7-3, the J gene TRBJ2-1; TRBD2 matches at 13 bases. This CDR3 spans 18 amino acids. Unmatched junction bases numbered 14, after V lost 5 bases and J lost 7 bases. Germline V lookup: CDR1 SGHTA, CDR2 FQGTGA. The CDR3 protein is CASSLGLAGVGLLNEQFF. Written as DNA, the CDR3 is TGTGCCAGCAGCCTCGGACTAGCGGGAGTGGGTTTATTGAATGAGCAGTTCTTC.

In this sample, this clone turned up once. This chain uses TRBV7-2 with TRBJ1-1; TRBD1 might be the D (6 bases). Germline V gene data show CDR1 as SGHTA and CDR2 as FQGNSA. V lost 5 bases, J lost 1 base, and 11 bases lay in between. There are 14 residues in the CDR3. The CDR3, as DNA: TGTGCCAGCAGCGCTCCCAGGGGGAACACTGAAGCTTTCTTT. Its translation: CASSAPRGNTEAFF.

A few counts support this clone. V is TRBV6-5 and J is TRBJ1-2; 9 bases are a match to TRBD1. Germline CDR1 and CDR2: MNHEY and SVGAGI. The trim removed 6 bases at V and 2 bases at J, leaving 4 bases unmatched. The CDR3 runs 14 residues. The CDR3 reads CASSAGTGNYGYTF. CDR3 nucleotide sequence: TGTGCCAGCAGCGCCGGGACAGGGAACTATGGCTACACCTTC.

The chain combines TRBV30 with TRBJ1-2, with 7 positions matching TRBD1. The CDR3 spans 13 residues. After removal of 1 base from V and 7 bases from J, the junction contained 6 bases not matched to a gene. Germline V lookup: CDR1 GTSNPN, CDR2 SVGIG (reference sequence). CDR3: CAWSANNRGGYTF. The CDR3 DNA follows: TGTGCCTGGAGTGCCAACAACAGGGGTGGCTACACCTTC.

The rearrangement joins TRBV2 to TRBJ2-3; a weak D match, TRBD1 (5 bases). Germline assignment: CDR1 SNHLY and CDR2 FYNNEI. V was clipped by 4 bases and J by 1 base, with 18 bases between them. The CDR3 consists of 17 residues. The CDR3 DNA reads as TGTGCCAGCAGTGTTAGGACAAGGGGTAAAGGCACAGATACGCAGTATTTT. It specifies CASSVRTRGKGTDTQYF.

The J gene is TRBJ2-3, the V gene TRBV7-2; 11 nucleotides agree with TRBD2. The J segment lost 2 bases and the V segment lost 3 bases, leaving 4 bases of the junction unmatched. Germline V CDR1 and CDR2: SGHTA, FQGNSA. The CDR3 contains 16 residues. The CDR3 spells CASSFSGRAYTDTQYF. The CDR3 nucleotides read TGTGCCAGCAGCTTTAGCGGGAGGGCTTACACAGATACGCAGTATTTT.